This T cell receptor beta chain appears in the sequencing data of a study of CD8 T cells in ankylosing spondylitis. Quantitative 5'-RACE with molecular barcodes was used to make the TCR beta libraries. TCRdb reanalysed the 5' RACE reads using MiXCR and keeps one entry per CDR3 protein. Of some 70,000 distinct CDR3 sequences detected, 5.3% appear once; the ten largest clones hold 2.2%. The CDR3 has 16 residues. Germline lookup yields CDR1 ENHRY and CDR2 SYGVKD. Trimming pared 11 bases from V and 0 bases from J, leaving 20 bases between. Points from the study as a whole: Several highly homologous variants made up a TCR beta motif, and this motif appeared characteristic of ankylosing spondylitis blood.

This clonotype has at least ten counts. Its specificity is unknown. Sequenced sample: blood, either unsorted or a sorted T cell fraction (not recorded which). The chain joins TRBV10-3 to TRBJ2-1; no clear D. The receptor comes from a male donor with ankylosing spondylitis or in good health (not recorded which). The CDR3 is CAVGPQPTSSYNEQFF. In DNA, the CDR3 is TGTGCCGTAGGCCCGCAGCCTACAAGCTCCTACAATGAGCAGTTCTTC.